The clone carrying this TCR beta chain was seen many times. This entry belongs to a study of T cells in Graves' hyperthyroidism and ophthalmopathy. Among ophthalmopathy patients, the Clinical Activity Score reached at least 3, the NOSPECS grade reached at least 4, and duration remained under 3 months. For the diagnoses, clinical symptoms, serum thyroxine and TRAb, thyroid ultrasound and orbital computed tomography were used. Researchers amplified the TCR beta CDR3 regions from RNA transcripts. An initial round of RT-PCR targeting the TCR CDR3 relied on the HTBI primer set. Via MiXCR, TCRdb re-called the multiplex PCR reads, giving one row per CDR3 protein. The profile covers about 260,000 distinct CDR3 sequences, with 16% appearing a single time and 28% taken by the ten largest. Germline CDR1 MNHNS, CDR2 SASEGT. The V and J ends lost 6 bases and 3 bases respectively, with 17 bases between them. CDR3 length: 15 residues.

The source is a woman younger than 30 with Graves' ophthalmopathy. Material: blood. The rearrangement uses TRBV6-1 and TRBJ1-2; D gene unclear. The CDR3 reads CASRLGVGGYYGYTF. CDR3 sequence (DNA): TGTGCCAGCAGGCTCGGGGTAGGCGGGTACTATGGCTACACCTTC.